This T cell receptor beta chain derives from a study of blood T cell repertoires in COVID-19 (dated by TCRdb to about 2020). Concerning the study at large: Collaborator samples came from the United States, Italy and Spain and covered acute and convalescent phases of COVID-19. A freely available public database, intended as a resource for researchers studying the immune response to SARS-CoV-2, is where the repertoires were released. Subjects who had been exposed to COVID-19, were actively infected with it, or had recovered from it provided the deeply sampled blood TCRbeta repertoires that made up the dataset. The material from the prospective study consisted of cDNA or gDNA derived from T cells, B-cell-depleted T cells, or PBMCs. A de-identified subject ID, COVID-19 status, age in years and sex were almost always included in the sample metadata. Samples were obtained from the ongoing ImmuneRACE study (first 160 participants) and from 1,200 or so subjects provided by 6 global collaborators. HLA class I and class II types, where available, came from metadata supplied by the sample provider rather than from assay-based typing. The full study reports these points: The quantity of clinical and demographic metadata differed by source and by participant and was supplied without curation.

TCRbeta CDR3 regions were amplified from genomic DNA using the immunoSEQ Assay, a bias-controlled multiplex PCR. The authors' analysis ran thus. The number of nucleated cells in each sample was estimated from the amplification of reference gene primers within the assay. To quantify the absolute abundance of each unique TCRbeta CDR3 rearrangement, sequence reads were collapsed and filtered. Productive Simpson clonality was computed per sample as the square root of Simpson's diversity index over productive rearrangements. As stored in TCRdb, this immuneACCESS dataset retains in-frame rearrangements with V and J assigned. A fraction of the clones does not appear; measured against another copy, unresolved V genes explain less than half of the discrepancy, and the remainder lacks a known reason. From that table come the V and J calls and clone size; the DNA was used to work out D and trimming. The table for this sample lists around 200,000 clones; around nine tenths of them were counted only once. The ten largest clones add up to less than 3% of the sample.

CDR1 and CDR2 (SGHAT, FQNNGV) derive from the germline V gene. Germline trimming: 5 bases from V, 4 bases from J; junction bases outside gene matches: 7. Counted from cysteine to phenylalanine, this CDR3 has 14 amino acids. Only CDR3 DNA remains: 42 bases, in frame from the first base. Each collaborating institution followed its own protocols to collect whole blood in K2EDTA tubes. For TCRbeta analysis, collaborators shipped samples in one of three forms: frozen whole blood, isolated PBMCs, or DNA extracted from either of those sample types. This clone was detected only once. The antigen it binds to is not known. One base away there is no much larger clone; base qualities are not given.

Sequencing was carried out using peripheral blood. The receptor was derived from a man between 35 and 55 years old with active or convalescent COVID-19. The chain joins TRBV11-2 to TRBJ1-1; the junction holds 7 bases that match TRBD1. The nucleotide sequence reads as follows: TGTGCCAGCAGCCAAGAAAACAGGGGCACTGAAGCTTTCTTT. Its coded protein is CASSQENRGTEAFF.